The 2 T cell receptor beta chains below were found in one sample sequenced in a study of T-cell memory formation after mild COVID-19. One entry per CDR3 protein results from TCRdb running MiXCR on the 5' RACE reads. The sample holds 400,000 or so distinct CDR3 sequences, 15% to 25% seen once. Sequencing was done on a sample of PBMCs or a T cell subset sorted from them (not recorded which). The receptors here all came from an adult woman who had mild COVID-19 (a few samples of this study predate the infection). Cell type and time point are not known.

The V and J genes are TRBV9 and TRBJ2-7; tentative D call: TRBD2 (6 bases). Germline V gives CDR1 SGDLS, CDR2 YYNGEE. The V end was cut by 4 bases, the J end by 0 bases, with 14 bases between. The CDR3 extends over 15 amino acids. The CDR3 bases are TGTGCCAGCAGCTCACCGGGGGTAACCTCCTACGAGCAGTACTTC. Translation: CASSSPGVTSYEQYF.

This chain joins TRBV7-2 and TRBJ1-5; D gene unclear. The CDR3 runs 16 residues. V dropped 1 base and J dropped 2 bases, with 12 bases sitting between them. The V gene's germline CDR1 is SGHTA and CDR2 FQGNSA. CDR3 bases: TGTGCCAGCAGCTTAGAAAGGGAGCGAGGCAATCAGCCCCAGCATTTT. Amino acid sequence: CASSLERERGNQPQHF.